These 21 T cell receptor beta chains share one sample of origin, sequenced in a study of T cells in Graves' hyperthyroidism and ophthalmopathy. It was RNA transcripts that yielded the amplified TCR beta CDR3 regions. With the HTBI primer set, the TCR CDR3 went through a first round of RT-PCR. TCRdb reprocessed the multiplex PCR reads via MiXCR and lists one record per CDR3 protein. This sample yields 560,000 or so distinct CDR3 sequences, of which 15% to 20% are seen a single time; less than 55% belongs to the top ten. The sample was blood. The source of these receptors is a man aged 35 to 55 with Graves' ophthalmopathy.

This clonotype was found a few times. V gene TRBV5-6 combines with J gene TRBJ2-7; weak D call: TRBD2 (6 bases). Germline V gene sequence: CDR1 SGHDT, CDR2 YYEEEE. Trimming cost V 1 base and J 4 bases, with 6 bases left between them. The CDR3 totals 12 residues. As DNA, the CDR3 is TGTGCCAGCAGCTTGCGGGAGTACGAGCAGTACTTC. It is translated as CASSLREYEQYF.

This clonotype showed up just a few times. J is TRBJ2-1 and V is TRBV6-1, with no clear D. The V end lost 6 bases, the J end lost 7 bases, and 19 bases lay between the germline ends. CDR3 length: 15 amino acids. The germline V gene has CDR1 MNHNS and CDR2 SASEGT. CDR3 sequence (DNA): TGTGCCAGCAGGGACGGTGTGGTAATGATTAATGAGCAGTTCTTC. Residues: CASRDGVVMINEQFF.

This clonotype occurred a few times. The chain has TRBV6-1 and TRBJ1-2; 7 bases map to TRBD1. The CDR3 totals 12 residues. With V trimmed by 11 bases and J by 8 bases, 11 bases remained unmatched. Per germline, CDR1 MNHNS and CDR2 SASEGT. CDR3 nucleotides: TGTGCCCTCCGGGACAGATCTCCAGGCTACACCTTC. Its translation is CALRDRSPGYTF.

This clonotype was detected ten times or more. This chain connects TRBV20-1 to TRBJ2-5, with TRBD2 matching 13 bases. There are 16 residues in the CDR3. Germline CDR1 DFQATT, CDR2 SNEGSKA (reference sequence). The trim removed 0 bases at V and 3 bases at J, leaving 4 bases unmatched. The CDR3 DNA reads as TGCAGTGCTAGAGATCGGACTAGCGGGGGTAAAGAGACCCAGTACTTC. It specifies CSARDRTSGGKETQYF.

The chain joins TRBV30 to TRBJ1-1; D might be TRBD1 (5 bases). Germline V gene data show CDR1 as GTSNPN and CDR2 as SVGIG (reference sequence). Trimming took off 6 bases at V and 4 bases at J, with 15 bases between the two ends. The CDR3 extends over 13 amino acids. The CDR3 reads CACYLNGGTEAFF. The CDR3, as DNA: TGTGCCTGCTACCTTAATGGGGGCACTGAAGCTTTCTTT.

This clonotype was observed at least ten times. The chain has TRBV12-3 or TRBV12-4 and TRBJ2-7; 7 nucleotides align to TRBD2. This CDR3 is 13 amino acids long. Trimming removed 6 bases from V and 4 bases from J; junction bases left unmatched: 6. CDR3 nucleotides: TGTGCCAGCAGCCGCGGGAGTAGGTACGAGCAGTACTTC. Amino acids: CASSRGSRYEQYF.

The rearrangement links TRBV30 to TRBJ2-7; D unresolved. CDR1 is GTSNPN, CDR2 SVGIG, per germline (reference sequence). V lost 5 bases and J 6 bases, leaving 14 bases between the germline ends. The CDR3 extends over 12 amino acids. The CDR3 DNA is TGTGCCTGGGGGATTCGGACGGGCGAGCAGTACTTC. Translation gives CAWGIRTGEQYF.

The rearrangement links TRBV7-8 to TRBJ2-1, with TRBD2 identical over 11 bases. The germline V gene encodes CDR1 SGHVS and CDR2 FQNEAQ. J was trimmed by 3 bases and V by 1 base; bases with no gene match: 5. The CDR3 sequence is 17 residues long. CDR3 nucleotide sequence: TGTGCCAGCAGCTTAGGCTTAGCGGGAGGGCACTACAATGAGCAGTTCTTC. Protein: CASSLGLAGGHYNEQFF.

This sequence joins TRBV5-1 and TRBJ2-7; D possibly corresponds to TRBD1 (6 bases). CDR1 is SGHRS and CDR2 is YFSETQ in the germline V gene. Trimming cost V 0 bases and J 2 bases, with 12 bases left between them. CDR3 length equals 15 residues. CDR3 loop: CASSLVPDSTYEQYF. The CDR3 coding sequence is TGCGCCAGCAGCTTGGTCCCGGACAGCACCTACGAGCAGTACTTC. Full variable domain (rest looked up from reference TRBV5-1 and TRBJ2-7): KAGVTQTPRYLIKTRGQQVTLSCSPISGHRSVSWYQQTPGQGLQFLFEYFSETQRNKGNFPGRFSGRQFSNSRSEMNVSTLELGDSALYLCASSLVPDSTYEQYFGPGTRLTVT.

The V gene is TRBV6-6, the J gene TRBJ2-7, with 9 bases fitting TRBD2. Germline CDR1 MNHNY, CDR2 SVGAGI (reference sequence). CDR3 length: 22 residues. With 0 bases clipped from V and 2 bases from J, the junction kept 23 bases outside the gene matches. The CDR3 sequence is CASSYSLLGTESLAGDPYEQYF. Here the CDR3 DNA reads TGTGCCAGCAGTTACTCCCTTTTGGGGACAGAGAGTTTAGCGGGAGACCCCTACGAGCAGTACTTC.

This clonotype was detected only a few times. The junction shows a germline mismatch at one end, possibly a read error. The V call is TRBV12-3 or TRBV12-4, the J call TRBJ2-7, with TRBD2 matching 11 bases. The length of the CDR3 is 14 residues. The DNA of the CDR3 is TGTACCAGCAGTCCGACTAGCGGGGACTACGAGCAGTACTTC. Its protein product is CTSSPTSGDYEQYF.

This clonotype has only a few counts. The J gene is TRBJ1-2, the V gene TRBV5-1; TRBD1 aligns across 8 bases. CDR1 is SGHRS, CDR2 YFSETQ, per germline. This CDR3 region has 16 residues. V trimming: 4 bases; J trimming: 2 bases; junction bases outside the gene matches: 10. For the CDR3, the DNA is TGCGCCAGCAGCCTAGATTGGACAGGGAGAAACTATGGCTACACCTTC. Amino acid sequence: CASSLDWTGRNYGYTF.

Turning to this clonotype: This could be a read error, since a much larger clone is one nucleotide away. V and J are TRBV12-3 or TRBV12-4 and TRBJ1-2; unclear D gene. Trimming cost V 4 bases and J 7 bases, with 16 bases left between them. The length of the CDR3 is 14 residues. Here the CDR3 reads CASSSSRVASGYTF. For the CDR3, the DNA is TGTGCCAGCAGTTCTTCAAGGGTGGCCTCTGGCTACACCTTC.

The DNA of the CDR3 is TGCAGCGTTGTCCGGACACAAGGAGAGACCCAGTACTTC. Translating gives CSVVRTQGETQYF. This chain links TRBV29-1 with TRBJ2-5; possibly TRBD1 for D (5 bases). This CDR3 region has 13 residues. The germline gives CDR1 SQVTM, CDR2 ANQGSEA. Trimming pared 4 bases from V and 4 bases from J, leaving 13 bases between.

This clonotype was detected once. The genes are TRBV15 and TRBJ2-1, with 15 bases lining up with TRBD2. V gave up 1 base and J gave up 8 bases; unmatched junction bases: 9. The CDR3 spans 18 residues. The germline V gene encodes CDR1 LNHNV and CDR2 YYDKDF (reference sequence). For the CDR3, the DNA is TGTGCCACCAGCAGAGGAGGACTAGCGGGAGGGTTGGTGGATGAGCAGTTCTTC. It encodes CATSRGGLAGGLVDEQFF.

The V call is TRBV12-3 or TRBV12-4, the J call TRBJ1-2; a possible D gene is TRBD1 (6 bases). The V end lost 6 bases, the J end lost 6 bases, and 17 bases lay between the germline ends. The CDR3 spans 14 residues. In DNA form, the CDR3 reads TGTGCCAGCAGACCGCGGGGGCGCTTCGATGGCTACACCTTC. The encoded protein is CASRPRGRFDGYTF.

The V and J genes are TRBV19 and TRBJ2-7; no reliable D call. The CDR3 covers 12 residues. V dropped 5 bases and J dropped 6 bases, with 11 bases sitting between them. CDR1 LNHDA and CDR2 SQIVND come from the germline V gene (reference sequence). CDR3 in amino acids: CASSALGLEQYF. DNA for the CDR3: TGTGCCAGTAGTGCATTAGGTCTCGAGCAGTACTTC.

This sequence joins TRBV19 and TRBJ2-7; 8 nucleotides agree with TRBD1. Germline CDR1 reads LNHDA; CDR2 reads SQIVND (reference sequence). The CDR3 extends over 15 amino acids. With 3 bases clipped from V and 7 bases from J, the junction kept 11 bases outside the gene matches. The DNA of the CDR3 is TGTGCCAGTAGTATCGGCAGGGGGCAACTTAATGAGCAGTACTTC. Its translation: CASSIGRGQLNEQYF.

J is TRBJ1-6 and V is TRBV29-1, with TRBD1 as a possible D gene (5 bases). V gave up 5 bases and J gave up 5 bases, with 13 bases separating them. CDR3 length equals 14 residues. The germline V gene encodes CDR1 SQVTM and CDR2 ANQGSEA. CDR3 DNA sequence: TGCAGCGTTCGCTCCGGGACGGATAATTCACCCCTCCACTTT. The encoded protein is CSVRSGTDNSPLHF. Complete variable domain (other parts from reference TRBV29-1 and TRBJ1-6): SAVISQKPSRDICQRGTSLTIQCQVDSQVTMMFWYRQQPGQSLTLIATANQGSEATYESGFVIDKFPISRPNLTFSTLTVSNMSPEDSSIYLCSVRSGTDNSPLHFGNGTRLTVT.

On this clonotype: At one boundary the junction diverges from the germline segment, which might be a read error. The chain has TRBV5-1 and TRBJ2-2; D perhaps matches TRBD1 (6 bases). In germline, CDR1 is SGHRS, CDR2 YFSETQ. CDR3 size: 16 residues. The CDR3: CASSFRQGQNTGELLF. DNA for the CDR3: TGCGCCAGCAGCTTTAGGCAGGGGCAGAACACCGGGGAGCTGCTTTTT. Complete variable domain (other parts from reference TRBV5-1 and TRBJ2-2): KAGVTQTPRYLIKTRGQQVTLSCSPISGHRSVSWYQQTPGQGLQFLFEYFSETQRNKGNFPGRFSGRQFSNSRSEMNVSTLELGDSALYLCASSFRQGQNTGELLFGEGSRLTVL.

The chain joins TRBV6-2 or TRBV6-3 to TRBJ2-6, with 11 bases identical to TRBD2. CDR1 and CDR2 (germline): MNHEY, SVGEGT. CDR3 length equals 18 residues. J lost 0 bases, V lost 10 bases, and 11 bases had no gene match. As DNA, the CDR3 is TGTGCCACCTACGGACTAGCGGGCTTCATCTCTGGGGCCAACGTCCTGACTTTC. This encodes CATYGLAGFISGANVLTF.